The present T cell receptor (beta chain) was sequenced within a study of response to subunit inactivated influenza vaccine. Each CDR3 protein is one row after TCRdb ran MiXCR on the RT-PCR reads. The data show hundreds of thousands of distinct CDR3 sequences, roughly 9.7% seen once. Germline V gene data show CDR1 as MNHEY and CDR2 as SVGEGT. The CDR3 length is 17 residues. The V end lost 0 bases, the J end lost 2 bases, and 17 bases lay between the germline ends. The sample consisted of PBMCs from blood, taken roughly 46 days after vaccination. V and J are TRBV6-2 or TRBV6-3 and TRBJ2-7; weak D call: TRBD1 (6 bases). The sequence derives from a man between 50 and 59 years old who received an inactivated influenza vaccine. CDR3 nucleotides: TGTGCCAGCAGTTACTCGACCCAGACAGGACCTCCCTACGAGCAGTACTTC. It is translated as CASSYSTQTGPPYEQYF.